This entry lists 13 T cell receptor beta chains sequenced from one sample in a study of CXCR3-negative and CXCR3-positive naive CD8 T cells. Study conclusions and caveats: Compared with CXCR3-negative naive cells, CXCR3-positive naive cells showed more hydrophobic TRB CDR3s.

These receptors lack a known antigen. Libraries were UMI-labeled 5' RACE TRB cDNA. Reanalyzing the 5' RACE reads, TCRdb keeps one entry per CDR3 protein, without DNA. Recorded for this sample: 150,000 or so distinct CDR3 sequences. Sequencing was done on a sample of naive CXCR3+ CD8+ T cells from blood. Subset reported: CD45RO-CCR7+CD27+CD95- naive CD8+ T cells expressing CXCR3 (TNR3+). The receptors come from a human donor in good health. Some clones in this sample may be carry-over from other donors' samples.

This chain joins TRBV19 and TRBJ2-7; the D call from TCRdb, TRBD1, cannot be confirmed without DNA. The length of the CDR3 is 19 residues. Germline-derived CDR1 and CDR2 are LNHDA and SQIVND (reference sequence). The CDR3 here is CASSIIAAATGQVPYEQYF.

The chain recombines TRBV29-1 with TRBJ2-5; as DNA is missing, the TRBD2 call by TCRdb cannot be tested. This CDR3 region has 11 residues. Germline values: CDR1 SQVTM, CDR2 ANQGSEA. This chain's CDR3 is CSVLPEETQYF.

The rearrangement links TRBV12-3 or TRBV12-4 to TRBJ1-2. There are 13 residues in the CDR3. CDR3 region: CASSLAGSYGYTF.

The genes are TRBV9 and TRBJ2-5; no DNA is available, so the TRBD1 call from TCRdb remains unchecked. The CDR3 sequence is 15 residues long. CDR1 is SGDLS, CDR2 YYNGEE, per germline. The CDR3 reads CASSTSGAPPETQYF.

CDR3 in amino acids: CASSLDAGENQPQHF. The gene calls are TRBV7-2 and TRBJ1-5; there is no DNA to check the TCRdb D call of TRBD1. There are 15 residues in the CDR3. Germline V gene sequence: CDR1 SGHTA, CDR2 FQGNSA.

The chain is built from TRBV20-1 and TRBJ2-7; TCRdb's D gene call, TRBD2, goes unchecked for lack of DNA. CDR1 is DFQATT, CDR2 SNEGSKA, per germline (reference sequence). The CDR3 has 15 residues. This chain's CDR3 is CSARVSGGESYEQYF.

The chain combines TRBV6-2 or TRBV6-3 with TRBJ1-3; the TRBD1 assignment by TCRdb is unverifiable without DNA. The germline V gene encodes CDR1 MNHEY and CDR2 SVGEGT. The CDR3 is made up of 15 amino acids. The CDR3 spells CASSDGDNSGNTIYF.

The chain is built from TRBV7-2 and TRBJ2-5; TCRdb lists TRBD2, though no DNA is available to test this call. This CDR3 comprises 17 residues. CDR1 and CDR2 (germline): SGHTA, FQGNSA. CDR3 residues: CASSFRLGRGGQETQYF. The full variable domain, its missing parts supplied by reference TRBV7-2 and TRBJ2-5, is GAGVSQSPSNKVTEKGKDVELRCDPISGHTALYWYRQSLGQGLEFLIYFQGNSAPDKSGLPSDRFSAERTGGSVSTLTIQRTQQEDSAVYLCASSFRLGRGGQETQYFGPGTRLLVL.

This chain links TRBV2 with TRBJ2-4; TCRdb's D call of TRBD1 is untestable without DNA. This CDR3 is built from 16 residues. Germline CDR1 and CDR2: SNHLY and FYNNEI. CDR3 residues: CASSEALHKGADIQYF.

The rearrangement joins TRBV29-1 to TRBJ2-3; the D gene TCRdb calls, TRBD2, cannot be checked with no DNA. The germline V gene encodes CDR1 SQVTM and CDR2 ANQGSEA. This CDR3 is 16 amino acids long. CDR3 residues: CSVEGSQAGDTDTQYF.

The V call is TRBV29-1, the J call TRBJ2-1; lacking DNA, the TRBD2 call made by TCRdb goes unchecked. Germline CDR1 SQVTM, CDR2 ANQGSEA. There are 15 residues in the CDR3. CDR3 sequence reads: CSARGGLSTYNEQFF.

The CDR3 protein is CASSLERGANVLTF. The chain combines TRBV7-9 with TRBJ2-6. There are 14 residues in the CDR3. CDR1 SEHNR and CDR2 FQNEAQ come from the germline V gene (reference sequence).

The chain has TRBV12-3 or TRBV12-4 and TRBJ2-1; TCRdb's assignment of TRBD2 cannot be checked, as there is no DNA. The CDR3 loop spans 14 amino acids. CDR3 protein: CASSILAGYNEQFF.